These 18 T cell receptor beta chains were sequenced from one sample in a study of blood T cell repertoires in COVID-19. Sequencing was performed with immunoSEQ multiplex PCR; in TCRdb, only in-frame clones are kept and a portion is missing. This sample has around 47,000 clones, with roughly 91% found just once. The sample was peripheral blood. The source of these receptors is a man older than 75 with active or convalescent COVID-19.

V and J are TRBV14 and TRBJ2-7, with D tentatively TRBD1 (6 bases). CDR3 length equals 15 residues. V was clipped by 4 bases and J by 9 bases, with 22 bases between them. Germline V gene sequence: CDR1 SGHDN, CDR2 FVKESK. CDR3 loop: CASSPIQGPGLGQYF. CDR3 coding DNA: TGTGCCAGCAGCCCCATACAGGGACCTGGGTTAGGGCAGTACTTC.

The chain uses TRBV5-1 and TRBJ2-3; 9 nucleotides match TRBD1. The CDR3 is made up of 15 amino acids. In germline, CDR1 is SGHRS, CDR2 YFSETQ. The J segment lost 4 bases and the V segment lost 2 bases, leaving 5 bases of the junction unmatched. The CDR3 is CASSLQGAGPDTQYF. In DNA, the CDR3 is TGCGCCAGCAGCTTACAGGGGGCAGGGCCAGATACGCAGTATTTT.

The chain carries TRBV21-1 and TRBJ1-2; the tabulated D call, TRBD1, remains unverified against the DNA. TRBV21-1 is a recognized pseudogene. The CDR3 loop spans 15 amino acids. The CDR3 DNA reads TGTGCCAGCAGCAAAGTCCGGGACAGGGCTGGAGGCTACACCTTC. Translation gives CASSKVRDRAGGYTF.

V and J are TRBV3-1 (or the pseudogene TRBV3-2) and TRBJ2-7, with TRBD1 matching 10 bases. Trimming cost V 5 bases and J 7 bases; bases outside gene matches: 5. The CDR3 totals 13 residues. Germline CDR1 reads LGHDT; CDR2 reads YNNKEL (reference sequence). The CDR3 DNA sequence: TGTGCCAGCAGCGCCGACAGGGGGCGTGAGCAGTACTTC. Protein sequence: CASSADRGREQYF.

The rearrangement uses TRBV7-2 and TRBJ2-7; 9 bases align to TRBD2. This CDR3 is built from 15 residues. The V and J ends lost 3 bases and 0 bases, in that order; junction bases with no gene match: 3. Germline-derived CDR1 and CDR2 are SGHTA and FQGNSA. CDR3 loop: CASSFSGGSSYEQYF. The CDR3 DNA follows: TGTGCCAGCAGCTTTAGCGGGGGAAGCTCCTACGAGCAGTACTTC.

The rearrangement uses TRBV6-5 and TRBJ1-3; D is ambiguous. The CDR3 has 14 amino acids. The V gene lost 8 bases and the J gene lost 2 bases, with 13 bases spanning the gap. In germline, CDR1 is MNHEY, CDR2 SVGAGI. CDR3 DNA: TGTGCCAGCTCAGCGGAGCACACTGGAAACACCATATATTTT. Translated: CASSAEHTGNTIYF.

The genes are TRBV20-1 and TRBJ2-5; D gene unclear. Germline CDR1 and CDR2: DFQATT and SNEGSKA (reference sequence). The V end lost 3 bases, the J end lost 5 bases, and 7 bases lay between the germline ends. There are 11 residues in the CDR3. DNA for the CDR3: TGCAGTGCTAGTGATAGCGAGACCCAGTACTTC. Translation: CSASDSETQYF.

This chain uses TRBV5-1 with TRBJ1-3; D not resolved. Per the germline V gene, CDR1 is SGHRS and CDR2 is YFSETQ. V was clipped by 7 bases and J by 1 base, with 9 bases between them. CDR3 length: 13 residues. The CDR3 DNA reads TGCGCCAGCGCGGAAGAATCTGGAAACACCATATATTTT. Its protein is CASAEESGNTIYF.

Relative to its sample, this clone is medium-sized. The chain has TRBV7-9 and TRBJ2-7, with 11 positions matching TRBD1. Germline V gene lookup returns CDR1 SEHNR and CDR2 FQNEAQ (reference sequence). V trimming: 1 base; J trimming: 2 bases; junction bases outside the gene matches: 4. CDR3 length equals 16 residues. The CDR3 protein is CASSLGPGQGAYEQYF. In nucleotides, the CDR3 is TGTGCCAGCAGCTTAGGACCGGGACAGGGGGCCTACGAGCAGTACTTC.

V usage is TRBV9 and J usage is TRBJ2-7; 8 bases match TRBD1. Unmatched junction bases numbered 5, after V lost 0 bases and J lost 3 bases. This CDR3 is 15 amino acids long. Germline CDR1 reads SGDLS; CDR2 reads YYNGEE. In nucleotides, the CDR3 is TGTGCCAGCAGCGTAGCAGGGGGCGTTAGCTACGAGCAGTACTTC. Translating gives CASSVAGGVSYEQYF.

V usage is TRBV30 and J usage is TRBJ1-6; possibly TRBD1 for D (6 bases). CDR3 length equals 14 residues. In germline, CDR1 is GTSNPN, CDR2 SVGIG (reference sequence). Trimming stripped 2 bases from V and 7 bases from J, with 12 bases between. CDR3 loop: CAWSSGARNSPLHF. The DNA for the CDR3 is TGTGCCTGGAGTTCAGGGGCAAGGAATTCACCCCTCCACTTT.

The rearrangement uses TRBV6-1 and TRBJ2-7; 7 bases agree with TRBD1. This CDR3 is 15 amino acids long. The V segment lost 3 bases and the J segment 7 bases; nucleotides outside the gene matches: 12. The germline gives CDR1 MNHNS, CDR2 SASEGT. Written as DNA, the CDR3 is TGTGCCAGCAGTGAGCAGACAGGGACCTCGGGGGAGCAGTACTTC. It encodes CASSEQTGTSGEQYF.

The chain is built from TRBV19 and TRBJ2-3, with D perhaps TRBD2 (6 bases). There are 16 residues in the CDR3. Trimming pared 4 bases from V and 2 bases from J, leaving 16 bases between. CDR1 is LNHDA and CDR2 is SQIVND in the germline V gene (reference sequence). CDR3 in amino acids: CASSTSPGTYTDTQYF. The CDR3 coding sequence is TGTGCCAGTAGTACTTCCCCCGGGACTTACACAGATACGCAGTATTTT.

V usage is TRBV25-1 and J usage is TRBJ1-6; possible D gene TRBD1, 5 bases. The V and J ends lost 4 bases and 6 bases respectively, with 19 bases between them. The CDR3 sequence is 17 residues long. Germline V gene lookup returns CDR1 MGHDK and CDR2 SYGVNS. The CDR3 DNA follows: TGTGCCAGCAGTGGGAAGGGGTGGGGAGGTGGTAATTCACCCCTCCACTTT. This gives the protein CASSGKGWGGGNSPLHF.

This clone came up once. The chain links TRBV5-1 to TRBJ2-7; 8 bases are a match to TRBD2. This CDR3 has 15 residues. Germline lookup yields CDR1 SGHRS and CDR2 YFSETQ. V was pared by 0 bases and J by 3 bases, with 5 bases of the junction left unmatched. The DNA of the CDR3 is TGCGCCAGCAGCTTGGGAGCTAGCGGGCTCTACGAGCAGTACTTC. Its translation: CASSLGASGLYEQYF.

This chain connects TRBV6-6 to TRBJ2-1; possibly TRBD2 for D (6 bases). The germline V and J ends were trimmed by 5 bases and 4 bases, with 18 bases remaining between them. Germline CDR1 MNHNY, CDR2 SVGAGI (reference sequence). CDR3 length: 16 amino acids. CDR3 sequence: CASSTPRGSGYNEQFF. CDR3 in DNA: TGTGCCAGCAGTACCCCCCGGGGTAGCGGATACAATGAGCAGTTCTTC.

The V call is TRBV6-5, the J call TRBJ2-3; TRBD2 matches at 10 bases. CDR3 length equals 15 residues. Trimming at V came to 0 bases and at J to 5 bases, leaving 2 bases not matched to a gene. CDR1 is MNHEY, CDR2 SVGAGI, per germline. The CDR3 sequence: CASSYSAGGEDTQYF. As DNA, the CDR3 is TGTGCCAGCAGTTACTCAGCGGGAGGGGAAGATACGCAGTATTTT.

The sample holds one count of this clone. The chain joins TRBV14 to TRBJ2-3, with 9 bases fitting TRBD2. V was pared by 2 bases and J by 4 bases, with 7 bases of the junction left unmatched. The CDR3 contains 16 residues. Germline CDR1 reads SGHDN; CDR2 reads FVKESK. The DNA of the CDR3 is TGTGCCAGCAGCCAAATGGGCGGGGGGGCCGCAGATACGCAGTATTTT. It translates to CASSQMGGGAADTQYF.